The entry below describes one T cell receptor beta chain. The data stem from a study of blood T cell repertoires in COVID-19. Study-wide background: The samples span acute and convalescent COVID-19 from the United States, Italy and Spain.

The length of the CDR3 is 14 residues. V lost 2 bases to trimming and J lost 5 bases, with 12 bases between them. The germline CDR1 and CDR2 sequences are SGHTA and FQGNSA. The authors' processing: Reference gene primers were amplified, and this amplification served to estimate nucleated cell counts. Data came from immunoSEQ multiplex PCR; TCRdb stores just in-frame clones and leaves some out. The D gene and trimming were derived from the DNA, and the V and J assignments and clone size from that table. The top ten hold roughly 0.7% of the sample, which has fewer than 250,000 clones, 88% seen once. This chain connects TRBV7-2 to TRBJ1-1, with D perhaps TRBD1 (6 bases). The sequenced sample consisted of peripheral blood. The sequence was obtained from a man between 35 and 55 years old with acute or convalescent COVID-19. Written as DNA, the CDR3 is TGTGCCAGCAGCTTACTGGGGGCGAGGACTGAAGCTTTCTTT. Translating it yields CASSLLGARTEAFF. The full variable domain, completed using reference TRBV7-2 and TRBJ1-1, is GAGVSQSPSNKVTEKGKDVELRCDPISGHTALYWYRQSLGQGLEFLIYFQGNSAPDKSGLPSDRFSAERTGGSVSTLTIQRTQQEDSAVYLCASSLLGARTEAFFGQGTRLTVV.